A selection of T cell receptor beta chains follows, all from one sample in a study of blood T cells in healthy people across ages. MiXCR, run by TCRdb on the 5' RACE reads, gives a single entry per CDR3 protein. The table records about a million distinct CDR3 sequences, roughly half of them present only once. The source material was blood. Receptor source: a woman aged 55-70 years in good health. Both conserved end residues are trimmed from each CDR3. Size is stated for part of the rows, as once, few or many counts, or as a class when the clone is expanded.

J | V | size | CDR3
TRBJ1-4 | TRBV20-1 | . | SAFRDTDEKLF
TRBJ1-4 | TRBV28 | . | ASSSEGATNGKLF
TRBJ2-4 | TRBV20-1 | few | SATSARASINIQY
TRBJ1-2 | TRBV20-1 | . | SARVDQRGYT
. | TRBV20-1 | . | SARDLREGREQY
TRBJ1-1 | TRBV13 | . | ASSPGGIRVNTEAF
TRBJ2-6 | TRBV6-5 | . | ASSHYSDNVLT
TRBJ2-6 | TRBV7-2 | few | ASSWRVLAGGANVLT
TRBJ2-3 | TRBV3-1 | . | ASRQNTDTQY
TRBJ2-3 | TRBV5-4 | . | ASSLVAGGQTDTQY
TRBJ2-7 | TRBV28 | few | ASSLSTGGHEQY
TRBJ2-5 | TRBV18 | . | ASSPPWGRKETQY
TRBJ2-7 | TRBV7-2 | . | ASSSTPLWDLTYEQY
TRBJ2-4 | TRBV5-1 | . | ASSFDSTENIQY
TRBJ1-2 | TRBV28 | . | ASSLFQWTGGYGYT
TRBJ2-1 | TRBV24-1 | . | ATSDFGRNHHNEQF
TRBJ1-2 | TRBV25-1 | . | ASGPGQGFPYGYT
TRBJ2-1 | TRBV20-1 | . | SATTVNEQF
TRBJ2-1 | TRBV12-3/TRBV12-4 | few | ASSLRLEHEQF
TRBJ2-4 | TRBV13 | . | ASSLGSGRGKNIQY
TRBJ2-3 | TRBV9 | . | ASSVAPGAGGSTDTQY
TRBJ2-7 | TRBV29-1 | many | SVRLAGNYEQY
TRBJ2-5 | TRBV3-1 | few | ASSRLVGTQY
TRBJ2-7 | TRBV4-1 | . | ASSQGPSGSFYEQY
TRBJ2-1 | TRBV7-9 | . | TSSLDWGEQF
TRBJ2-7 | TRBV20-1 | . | SAERQTGGKNEQY
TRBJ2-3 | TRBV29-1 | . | SAGPNTDTQY
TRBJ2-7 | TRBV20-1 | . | SALGGY
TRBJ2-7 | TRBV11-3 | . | ASSLDPTSDKQY